This TCR beta chain comes out of a study of T cell repertoires in cytomegalovirus infection. Study at large: Signatures in public TCR beta sequences pointed to both CMV infection and matching HLA type.

This clonotype was observed many times. The antigen is not known. TCRdb reprocessed the reads via MiXCR and lists one record per CDR3 protein. The data show 630,000 or so distinct CDR3 sequences, 24% seen once. Germline V gene lookup returns CDR1 SGHVS and CDR2 FQNEAQ. The CDR3 covers 20 residues. Trimming at V came to 5 bases and at J to 1 base, leaving 15 bases not matched to a gene. The study's findings and limits: CMV carriers with the relevant HLA were identified by cumulative public TCR beta family frequency.

Material: CD8+ T cells from PBMCs. The TCR sequence derives from a human donor in good health (CMV status not recorded). Some clones in this sample may be carry-over from other donors' samples. J is TRBJ2-1 and V is TRBV7-8, with 12 bases matching TRBD2. The DNA for the CDR3 is TGTGCCAGCAGCCTTCCCGCTAGCGGGGGGGCTGAAGAATCCTACAATGAGCAGTTCTTC. The encoded protein is CASSLPASGGAEESYNEQFF.